This TCR beta chain originates from a study of regulatory T cells in long-lasting Graves disease. General study results and limits: New patients shared some 970 public clonotypes, fewer than the 2,500 to 3,500 shared by persistent patients. Under persistent disease, TRBV28, TRBJ1-2 and TRBJ2-5 were used preferentially.

With iRepertoire HTBI primers and Arm-PCR of CDR3 regions, TCR beta libraries were built. MiXCR, run by TCRdb on the multiplex PCR reads, gives a single entry per CDR3 protein. Among around 430,000 distinct CDR3 sequences listed, about 22% were seen once. Time point indicated: persistent/refractory GD, antithyroid drugs over 5 years with positive TRAb. After RNA was extracted from PBMCs, the TCR library was made from it. Germline CDR1 and CDR2: GTSNPN and SVGIG (reference sequence). The CDR3 extends over 13 amino acids. The V gene end was trimmed by 3 bases and the J gene end by 14 bases; junction bases not matched to a gene: 12. Points on this clonotype: Antigen unknown.

This receptor was identified in a female donor with Graves disease. The chain joins TRBV30 to TRBJ1-2, with TRBD1 matching 10 bases. Material: peripheral blood mononuclear cells (PBMCs), obtained when the disease was refractory, from a patient treated with antithyroid drugs. As DNA, the CDR3 is TGTGCCTGGAGGGGACAGGGGTTCTATGGGTGGACCTTC. It specifies CAWRGQGFYGWTF.